This entry features one T cell receptor beta chain sequence. As yet, its antigen is unknown. TCRdb recomputed calls from the 5' RACE reads with MiXCR, one row per CDR3 protein. The data hold under 300,000 distinct CDR3 sequences, with about 16% observed a single time. This sample was included in a study of T-cell memory formation after mild COVID-19. The wider study: For the most part, TCR clusters were specific to one donor.

Study-wide results and limits: Certain responding clones were present in pre-infection memory, suggesting participation of cross-reactive memory.

Germline V gene data show CDR1 as SGHRS and CDR2 as YFSETQ. The length of the CDR3 is 14 residues. The V end lost 0 bases, the J end lost 6 bases, and 13 bases lay between the germline ends. This clonotype was obtained from a man younger than 35 who had mild COVID-19 (a few samples of this study predate the infection). Cell type and time point are not known. Material: PBMCs or a T cell subset sorted from them (not recorded which). V is TRBV5-1 and J is TRBJ2-7; perhaps TRBD1 as D (5 bases). The chain's CDR3 is CASSLAAGRGEQYV. CDR3 DNA sequence: TGCGCCAGCAGCTTGGCCGCAGGGCGAGGCGAGCAGTACGTC.